One sample yielded the 13 T cell receptor beta chains listed below, sequenced in a study of shared clonotypes between healthy human individuals. Naive CD8 cells comprised CD45RO-negative, CCR7-positively selected cells, excluding terminally differentiated effector memory CD45RA+ cells. Profiling relied on immunoSEQ multiplex PCR, and the TCRdb table lists in-frame clones only, not all of them. Of more than 2 million clones in the sample, over 85% are singletons; the top ten hold 0.85% to 1.2%. The sample consisted of naive CD8+ T cells sorted from blood. The receptors were gathered from a man aged 18 to 29 in good health.

V usage is TRBV4-1 and J usage is TRBJ2-3; 7 bases map to TRBD2. Germline loops: CDR1 MGHRA, CDR2 YSYEKL. This CDR3 is built from 14 residues. V lost 6 bases to trimming and J lost 2 bases; unmatched junction nucleotides: 5. The CDR3 spells CASRPSGYTDTQYF. The CDR3 nucleotides read TGCGCCAGCAGGCCTAGCGGCTACACAGATACGCAGTATTTT.

This rearrangement joins TRBV27 to TRBJ2-1; 12 bases match TRBD2. The CDR3 is 19 amino acids. V was pared by 3 bases and J by 0 bases, with 9 bases of the junction left unmatched. The germline V gene has CDR1 MNHEY and CDR2 SMNVEV (reference sequence). The CDR3 is CASSFGLAGGPSSYNEQFF. DNA for the CDR3: TGTGCCAGCAGTTTCGGGCTAGCGGGAGGGCCAAGCTCCTACAATGAGCAGTTCTTC.

The V call is TRBV7-9, the J call TRBJ2-1; 8 bases match TRBD2. Germline values: CDR1 SEHNR, CDR2 FQNEAQ (reference sequence). The V and J ends lost 5 bases and 7 bases, in that order; junction bases with no gene match: 4. This CDR3 is built from 13 residues. The CDR3 nucleotides are TGTGCCAGCAGCCATAGCGGGGTGAATGAGCAGTTCTTC. As protein: CASSHSGVNEQFF.

Regarding this clone: This CDR3 is also generated by other DNA sequences in the sample. The chain links TRBV7-6 to TRBJ2-7, with 9 bases lining up with TRBD2. J lost 0 bases, V lost 0 bases, and 0 bases had no gene match. The CDR3 is 15 amino acids. Per the germline V gene, CDR1 is SGHVS and CDR2 is FNYEAQ. CDR3: CASSLASGGSYEQYF. The CDR3 bases are TGTGCCAGCAGCTTAGCTAGCGGGGGCTCCTACGAGCAGTACTTC.

DNA for the CDR3: TGTGCCAGCAGTGAGACAGGGGGCATGGGGGATACTGAAGCTTTCTTT. Its protein product is CASSETGGMGDTEAFF. This rearrangement joins TRBV6-1 to TRBJ1-1, with 10 bases that match TRBD1. The CDR3 has 16 residues. The V segment lost 3 bases and the J segment 5 bases; nucleotides outside the gene matches: 9. Germline CDR1 and CDR2: MNHNS and SASEGT.

The gene calls are TRBV6-1 and TRBJ2-2; TRBD1 matches at 10 bases. Germline-derived CDR1 and CDR2 are MNHNS and SASEGT. The CDR3 totals 14 residues. V lost 6 bases, J lost 4 bases, and 2 bases stayed unmatched. The CDR3 DNA reads TGTGCCAGCAGGGGGACAGGGGCCACCGGGGAGCTGTTTTTT. It codes for CASRGTGATGELFF.

The J gene is TRBJ2-3, the V gene TRBV10-1; 7 positions agree with TRBD2. From germline, CDR1 is WNHNN and CDR2 SYGVQD (reference sequence). The CDR3 loop spans 15 amino acids. After removal of 2 bases from V and 0 bases from J, the junction contained 2 bases not matched to a gene. The CDR3 loop reads CASSERGESTDTQYF. The DNA for the CDR3 is TGCGCCAGCAGTGAGCGGGGGGAGAGCACAGATACGCAGTATTTT.

The chain joins TRBV7-2 to TRBJ1-2; no firm D call. The germline gives CDR1 SGHTA, CDR2 FQGNSA. V lost 1 base, J lost 1 base, and 13 bases lay in between. The CDR3 covers 16 residues. CDR3 sequence reads: CASSLDPGYLNYGYTF. CDR3 coding DNA: TGTGCCAGCAGCTTAGATCCGGGGTACCTTAACTATGGCTACACCTTC.

The V and J genes are TRBV4-1 and TRBJ1-2, with TRBD1 identical over 8 bases. Germline CDR1 and CDR2: MGHRA and YSYEKL. V lost 0 bases to trimming and J lost 8 bases; unmatched junction nucleotides: 11. The CDR3 runs to 16 residues. As DNA, the CDR3 is TGCGCCAGCAGCCAAGATTTACCGGCAGGGGGCAACGGCTACACCTTC. Residues: CASSQDLPAGGNGYTF.

The J gene is TRBJ2-7, the V gene TRBV6-1; D might be TRBD2 (5 bases). The germline CDR1 and CDR2 sequences are MNHNS and SASEGT. Deletions cut 3 bases from V and 5 bases from J, with 14 bases between. There are 14 residues in the CDR3. CDR3 region: CASSEDSSWDEQYF. CDR3 coding DNA: TGTGCCAGCAGTGAGGACTCAAGTTGGGACGAGCAGTACTTC.

This clone is a singleton in its sample. The chain carries TRBV4-1 and TRBJ2-7; D assignment may be TRBD1 or TRBD2 (6 bases each). The CDR3 has 14 amino acids. Germline assignment: CDR1 MGHRA and CDR2 YSYEKL. V lost 4 bases and J 1 base, leaving 11 bases between the germline ends. Here the CDR3 reads CASSLADSSYEQYF. In DNA, the CDR3 is TGCGCCAGCAGCCTAGCGGACAGTTCCTACGAGCAGTACTTC.

V is TRBV19 and J is TRBJ1-2, with D possibly matching TRBD1 (5 bases). V dropped 6 bases and J dropped 3 bases, with 11 bases sitting between them. CDR1 is LNHDA, CDR2 SQIVND, per germline (reference sequence). The CDR3 consists of 13 residues. The CDR3 DNA is TGTGCCAGTAGCGACCAGGGAGACTATGGCTACACCTTC. Translation gives CASSDQGDYGYTF.

This chain connects TRBV6-5 to TRBJ2-5; possibly TRBD1 for D (5 bases). The CDR3 runs to 14 residues. The V and J ends lost 5 bases and 2 bases respectively, with 12 bases between them. Germline CDR1 and CDR2: MNHEY and SVGAGI. Written as DNA, the CDR3 is TGTGCCAGCAGTACCCTAGGGGTACAAGAGACCCAGTACTTC. Protein product: CASSTLGVQETQYF.